These 18 T cell receptor beta chains originate from one sample sequenced in a study of cytomegalovirus exposure and HLA in healthy donors. The PCR was carried out with 60 Vbeta primers and 13 Jbeta primers. Sequenced by immunoSEQ multiplex PCR; TCRdb stores in-frame clones only, minus some. The data contain 150,000 to 200,000 clones, approximately 70% of them seen just once; the ten biggest clones take up less than 3.5%. The sequencing input was PBMCs. Receptors were obtained from a woman aged 40-49 years in good health and CMV-seropositive.

This clone has just one count. The rearrangement joins TRBV19 to TRBJ1-1; no definite D call. The V gene's germline CDR1 is LNHDA and CDR2 SQIVND (reference sequence). This CDR3 is 16 amino acids long. Trimming removed 3 bases at V and 1 base at J, with 15 bases between. The CDR3 is CASSIALRLRNTEAFF. The CDR3 region has the DNA TGTGCCAGTAGTATTGCCCTCCGCCTCAGGAACACTGAAGCTTTCTTT.

As DNA, the CDR3 is TGTGCCAGTAGTCAACGGGACAGGGGGACAGATACGCAGTATTTT. Translated: CASSQRDRGTDTQYF. V gene TRBV19 combines with J gene TRBJ2-3; TRBD1 matches at 11 bases. The trim removed 5 bases at V and 3 bases at J, leaving 4 bases unmatched. The germline V gene encodes CDR1 LNHDA and CDR2 SQIVND (reference sequence). This CDR3 is 15 amino acids long.

The J gene is TRBJ2-3, the V gene TRBV6-1, with a weak D call TRBD1 (6 bases). The ends were cut back, 3 bases at V and 3 bases at J, with 10 bases in the middle. CDR1 is MNHNS and CDR2 is SASEGT in the germline V gene. The CDR3 is 14 residues long. CDR3 region: CASSDQGRTDTQYF. The CDR3 coding sequence is TGTGCCAGCAGTGACCAGGGGAGAACAGATACGCAGTATTTT.

This clone was counted only a few times. The chain recombines TRBV19 with TRBJ1-2; a possible D gene is TRBD1 (5 bases). CDR1 and CDR2 (germline): LNHDA, SQIVND (reference sequence). This CDR3 comprises 13 residues. Trimming pared 3 bases from V and 4 bases from J, leaving 9 bases between. Here the CDR3 DNA reads TGTGCCAGTAGTATCTCGGGACTCTATGGCTACACCTTC. It specifies CASSISGLYGYTF. Together with reference TRBV19 and TRBJ1-2, the CDR3 gives the full variable domain: DGGITQSPKYLFRKEGQNVTLSCEQNLNHDAMYWYRQDPGQGLRLIYYSQIVNDFQKGDIAEGYSVSREKKESFPLTVTSAQKNPTAFYLCASSISGLYGYTFGSGTRLTVV.

V usage is TRBV7-9 and J usage is TRBJ2-3; D is ambiguous. The V gene lost 2 bases and the J gene lost 0 bases, with 18 bases spanning the gap. This CDR3 has 18 amino acids. Germline V gene sequence: CDR1 SEHNR, CDR2 FQNEAQ (reference sequence). In DNA, the CDR3 is TGTGCCAGCAGCTTAACTTTTGTAGCCCGGAAGAGCACAGATACGCAGTATTTT. It translates to CASSLTFVARKSTDTQYF. Variable domain in full (rest from reference TRBV7-9 and TRBJ2-3): DTGVSQNPRHKITKRGQNVTFRCDPISEHNRLYWYRQTLGQGPEFLTYFQNEAQLEKSRLLSDRFSAERPKGSFSTLEIQRTEQGDSAMYLCASSLTFVARKSTDTQYFGPGTRLTVL.

The chain joins TRBV27 to TRBJ2-3, with TRBD2 matching over 9 bases. The V gene end was trimmed by 7 bases and the J gene end by 2 bases; junction bases not matched to a gene: 10. Per germline, CDR1 MNHEY and CDR2 SMNVEV (reference sequence). The CDR3 spans 16 residues. DNA of the CDR3: TGTGCCAGCACCTTTGATGCGGGGGGGCTCACAGATACGCAGTATTTT. Its translation: CASTFDAGGLTDTQYF.

This clone was seen more than once but under ten times. The V call is TRBV5-4, the J call TRBJ1-1; the match to TRBD1 covers 7 bases. The CDR3 is 13 amino acids. The V gene end was trimmed by 1 base and the J gene end by 7 bases; junction bases not matched to a gene: 4. CDR1 and CDR2 (germline): SGHNT, YYREEE (reference sequence). The CDR3 nucleotides read TGTGCCAGCAGCTTGATTCAGGGGGATGAAGCTTTCTTT. Translating gives CASSLIQGDEAFF.

The CDR3: CAISEQGGETEAFF. Written as DNA, the CDR3 is TGTGCCATCAGTGAACAGGGGGGTGAGACTGAAGCTTTCTTT. The genes are TRBV10-3 and TRBJ1-1; 8 bases are a match to TRBD1. V shed 3 bases and J 5 bases; nucleotides not matched to a gene: 5. Germline loops: CDR1 ENHRY, CDR2 SYGVKD. The CDR3 runs 14 residues.

In DNA, the CDR3 is TGTGCCAGCAGCGGCGCGGGGAGCCTGAACACTGAAGCTTTCTTT. This sequence encodes CASSGAGSLNTEAFF. The rearrangement joins TRBV9 to TRBJ1-1; D ambiguous. The CDR3 totals 15 residues. Trimming removed 3 bases at V and 0 bases at J, with 12 bases between. In germline, CDR1 is SGDLS, CDR2 YYNGEE.

A word on this clone: Relative to the germline gene, one junction end is altered; a read error may explain this. The J gene is TRBJ2-3, the V gene TRBV7-7; TRBD2 agrees at 8 bases. The V gene's germline CDR1 is SSHAT and CDR2 FNYEAQ (reference sequence). The CDR3 consists of 15 residues. The CDR3 DNA sequence: TGTGCTAGCAGCCAGTCGGGGGGGGCCTGGGATACGCAGTATTTT. As protein: CASSQSGGAWDTQYF. The whole variable domain, remainder taken from reference TRBV7-7 and TRBJ2-3, is GAGVSQSPRYKVTKRGQDVTLRCDPISSHATLYWYQQALGQGPEFLTYFNYEAQPDKSGLPSDRFSAERPEGSISTLTIQRTEQRDSAMYRCASSQSGGAWDTQYFGPGTRLTVL.

This chain joins TRBV9 and TRBJ1-6; D not certain. The CDR3 consists of 17 residues. Trimming pared 0 bases from V and 9 bases from J, leaving 19 bases between. Looked up from germline, CDR1 is SGDLS and CDR2 is YYNGEE. As DNA, the CDR3 is TGTGCCAGCAGCGTAGCCAGTTTTACAGAATTGGGTTCACCCCTCCACTTT. Its translation is CASSVASFTELGSPLHF.

V usage is TRBV4-3 and J usage is TRBJ2-2; D perhaps matches TRBD2 (8 bases). CDR1 is LGHNA and CDR2 is YSLEER in the germline V gene. This CDR3 has 17 residues. Trimming stripped 2 bases from V and 4 bases from J, with 17 bases between. CDR3: CASSQKGAGGPTGELFF. CDR3 in DNA: TGCGCCAGCAGCCAAAAGGGGGCGGGGGGACCCACCGGGGAGCTGTTTTTT.

The chain employs TRBV19 and TRBJ1-4, with TRBD1 matching 8 bases. The CDR3 is made up of 16 amino acids. Germline CDR1 reads LNHDA; CDR2 reads SQIVND (reference sequence). J was trimmed by 0 bases and V by 6 bases; bases with no gene match: 6. Here the CDR3 DNA reads TGTGCCAGTAGCAGCCAGACAGGGGCAACTAATGAAAAACTGTTTTTT. It encodes CASSSQTGATNEKLFF.

This rearrangement joins TRBV9 to TRBJ1-4; 7 nucleotides agree with TRBD1. The V segment lost 6 bases and the J segment 7 bases; nucleotides outside the gene matches: 9. There are 14 residues in the CDR3. Germline V CDR1 and CDR2: SGDLS, YYNGEE. DNA for the CDR3: TGTGCCAGCAACCGACAGGGTTTGCGTGAAAAACTGTTTTTT. Amino acid sequence: CASNRQGLREKLFF.

This chain joins TRBV6-5 and TRBJ1-1; TRBD1 agrees at 11 bases. CDR3 length: 14 amino acids. The ends lost 5 bases at V and 7 bases at J; junction bases unmatched: 6. In germline, CDR1 is MNHEY, CDR2 SVGAGI. The CDR3 loop reads CASSTRDRGCEAFF. CDR3 DNA sequence: TGTGCCAGCAGTACCCGGGACAGGGGGTGTGAAGCTTTCTTT.

V is TRBV28 and J is TRBJ2-1, with 13 bases lining up with TRBD2. From germline, CDR1 is MDHEN and CDR2 SYDVKM. V shed 6 bases and J 7 bases; nucleotides not matched to a gene: 9. The CDR3 is 16 amino acids. CDR3 nucleotides: TGTGCCAGCAGCTATCCGACTAGCGGGAGGAGGAATGAGCAGTTCTTC. This encodes CASSYPTSGRRNEQFF.

This chain uses TRBV28 with TRBJ1-1; 9 bases agree with TRBD1. This CDR3 comprises 14 residues. Germline CDR1 and CDR2: MDHEN and SYDVKM. V lost 2 bases and J lost 4; bases outside the gene matches: 2. CDR3 residues: CASSLTGGVTEAFF. CDR3 nucleotides: TGTGCCAGCAGTTTAACAGGGGGCGTCACTGAAGCTTTCTTT. Combining the CDR3 with reference TRBV28 and TRBJ1-1 gives the whole variable domain DVKVTQSSRYLVKRTGEKVFLECVQDMDHENMFWYRQDPGLGLRLIYFSYDVKMKEKGDIPEGYSVSREKKERFSLILESASTNQTSMYLCASSLTGGVTEAFFGQGTRLTVV.

V and J are TRBV7-2 and TRBJ2-7; TRBD2 aligns across 8 bases. The ends lost 1 base at V and 3 bases at J; junction bases unmatched: 5. Germline loops: CDR1 SGHTA, CDR2 FQGNSA. The CDR3 runs 15 residues. The CDR3 region has the DNA TGTGCCAGCAGCTTAGACGGGGGGGAAGGCTACGAGCAGTACTTC. Amino acid sequence: CASSLDGGEGYEQYF.